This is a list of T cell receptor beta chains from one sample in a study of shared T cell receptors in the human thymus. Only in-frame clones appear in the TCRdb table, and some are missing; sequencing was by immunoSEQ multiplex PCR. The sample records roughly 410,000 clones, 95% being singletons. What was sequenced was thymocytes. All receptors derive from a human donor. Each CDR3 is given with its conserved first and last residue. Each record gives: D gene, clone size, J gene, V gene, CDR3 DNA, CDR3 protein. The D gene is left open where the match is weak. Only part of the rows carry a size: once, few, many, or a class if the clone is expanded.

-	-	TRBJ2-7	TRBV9	TGTGCCAGCAGCGCCGCCCCAGGTGAAGGGTCCTACGAGCAGTACTTC	CASSAAPGEGSYEQYF
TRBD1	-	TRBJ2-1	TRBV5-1	TGCGCCAGCTGGGACAGGGTGGGCAATGAGCAGTTCTTC	CASWDRVGNEQFF
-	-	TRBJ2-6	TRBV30	TGTGCCTGGAGTCTACACAGGGCCGAGAGGGGGGCCAACGTCCTGACTTTC	CAWSLHRAERGANVLTF
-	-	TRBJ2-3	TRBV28	TGTGCCAGCGTGGGACACCTGTATGGAGATACGCAGTATTTT	CASVGHLYGDTQYF
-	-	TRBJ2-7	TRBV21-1	TGTGCCAGCAGCAAAGAGGGTCAGGGATCCCACGAGCAGTACTTC	CASSKEGQGSHEQYF
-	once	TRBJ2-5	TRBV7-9	TGTGCCAGCAGCTCCCCCAAAATGGGCAGGGTGACCCAAGAGACCCAGTACTTC	CASSSPKMGRVTQETQYF
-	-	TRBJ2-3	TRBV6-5	TGTGCCAGCAGTTACTCTGGGCGACAGAGAGATACGCAGTATTTT	CASSYSGRQRDTQYF
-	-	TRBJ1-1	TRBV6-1	TGTGCCAGCAGTGCTGCTCACAGGGCCGGGAACACTGAAGCTTTCTTT	CASSAAHRAGNTEAFF
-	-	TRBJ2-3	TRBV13	TGTGCCAGCAGCCCATGGGGAGACACAGATACGCAGTATTTT	CASSPWGDTDTQYF
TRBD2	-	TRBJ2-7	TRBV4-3	TGCGCCAGCAGCCAAGGGTCGGGGACTAGCGGGACCAGCTCCTACGAGCAGTACTTC	CASSQGSGTSGTSSYEQYF
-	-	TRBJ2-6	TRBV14	TGTGCCAGCAGCCAAGACTCGGAAGTCCTGACTTTC	CASSQDSEVLTF
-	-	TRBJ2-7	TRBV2	TGTGCCAGCAGAGGGGGGGTAAGCGAGCAGTACTTC	CASRGGVSEQYF
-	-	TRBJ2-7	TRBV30	TGTGCCTGGAGCACGGAGGACACCTCCTCCTACGAGCAGTACTTC	CAWSTEDTSSYEQYF
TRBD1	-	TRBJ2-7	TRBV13	TGTGCCAGCAGCTTGCGGCCGGGACAGGTTTCGAGAGAGCAGTACTTC	CASSLRPGQVSREQYF
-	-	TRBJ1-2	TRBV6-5	TGTGCCAGCAGTGCCGACCTTCGGGGATATGGCTACACCTTC	CASSADLRGYGYTF
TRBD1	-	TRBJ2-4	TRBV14	TGTGCCAGCAGCCAAAGGACAGGGACCAAAGCCAAAAACATTCAGTACTTC	CASSQRTGTKAKNIQYF
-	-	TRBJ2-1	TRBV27	TGTGCCAGCAGGAGTTACAATGAGCAGTTCTTC	CASRSYNEQFF
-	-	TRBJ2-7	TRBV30	TGTGCCTGGAGTGTAGTAGTAGAACCCTTTAGCGAGCAGTACTTC	CAWSVVVEPFSEQYF
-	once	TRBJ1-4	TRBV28	TGTGCCAGCAGTTCAACCGGGACACCCGCAACTAATGAAAAACTGTTTTTT	CASSSTGTPATNEKLFF
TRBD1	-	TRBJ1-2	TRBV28	TGTGCCAGCATCCCCGGGACAGGGGATGGCTACACCTTC	CASIPGTGDGYTF
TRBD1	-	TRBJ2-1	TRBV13	TGTGCCAGCAGCCAGACAGGGGGCAATGAGCAGTTCTTC	CASSQTGGNEQFF
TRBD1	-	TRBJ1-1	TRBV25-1	TGTGCCAGCAGTGAAGGGGGACAGGGAGGAACTGAAGCTTTCTTT	CASSEGGQGGTEAFF
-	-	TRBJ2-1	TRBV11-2	TGTGCCAGCAGCGGTGTGGGGGCAAGCTCCTACAATGAGCAGTTCTTC	CASSGVGASSYNEQFF
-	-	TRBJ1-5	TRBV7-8	TGTGCCAGCAGCTTAGGCAGGGTTCAGCCCCAGCATTTT	CASSLGRVQPQHF
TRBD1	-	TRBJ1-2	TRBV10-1	TGCGCCAGCAGCAGATCCGACAGGGGGCGCCCCTATGGCTACACCTTC	CASSRSDRGRPYGYTF
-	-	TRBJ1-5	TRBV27	TGTGCCAGCAGTTTATCTTACAGGGACGGACAGCCCCAGCATTTT	CASSLSYRDGQPQHF
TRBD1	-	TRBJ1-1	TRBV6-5	TGTGCCAGCAGCCTACAGGGGGGTGACACTGAAGCTTTCTTT	CASSLQGGDTEAFF
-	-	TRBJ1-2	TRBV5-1	TGCGCCAGCAGCTCAAGTTACCGGGACCCAAAGCGGAATGGCTACACCTTC	CASSSSYRDPKRNGYTF
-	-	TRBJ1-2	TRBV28	TGTGCCAGCAGGGACACTAACTATGGCTACACCTTC	CASRDTNYGYTF
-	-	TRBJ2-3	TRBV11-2	TGTGCCAGCAGCTTAGGACAAGATTGGGGGATGGCGGATACGCAGTATTTT	CASSLGQDWGMADTQYF
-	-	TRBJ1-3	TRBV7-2	TGTGCCAGCAGCTCCATCGACAGTAGAAACACCATATATTTT	CASSSIDSRNTIYF
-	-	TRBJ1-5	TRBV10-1	TGCGCCAGCAGTGGCCGCTCATGGGTAAGCAATCAGCCCCAGCATTTT	CASSGRSWVSNQPQHF
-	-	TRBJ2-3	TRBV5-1	TGCGCCAGCAGCTTATCCTGGGACGGGAGCACAGATACGCAGTATTTT	CASSLSWDGSTDTQYF
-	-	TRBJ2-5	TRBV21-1	TGTGCCAGCAGCAAAGTAACGGGGCCAAGAGAGACCCAGTACTTC	CASSKVTGPRETQYF
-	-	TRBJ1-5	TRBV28	TGTGCCAGCAGCCTACTTAATCAGCCCCAGCATTTT	CASSLLNQPQHF
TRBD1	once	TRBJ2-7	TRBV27	TGTGCCAGCAGTTTAAGGCTGGACAGGGGCCAAACCTACGAGCAGTACTTC	CASSLRLDRGQTYEQYF
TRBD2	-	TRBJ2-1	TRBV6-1	TGTGCCAGCAGTGAAGGAGGCGGGAGGGCCTCTCCTCACTCCTACAATGAGCAGTTCTTC	CASSEGGGRASPHSYNEQFF
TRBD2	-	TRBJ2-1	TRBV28	TGTGCCAGCAGAACAGCGGGAGGGCCTTTGAATGAGCAGTTCTTC	CASRTAGGPLNEQFF
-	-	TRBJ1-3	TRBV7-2	TGTGCCAGCAGCTTAAGCACCTCTGGAAACACCATATATTTT	CASSLSTSGNTIYF
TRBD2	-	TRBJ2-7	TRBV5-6	TGTGCCAGCAGCCAAAGACTAGCGGGGCGAAGCTCCTACGAGCAGTACTTC	CASSQRLAGRSSYEQYF
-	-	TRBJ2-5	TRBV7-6	TGTGCCAGCAGCTCGGCAATTAGGGACCAGTACTTC	CASSSAIRDQYF
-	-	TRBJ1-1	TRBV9	TGTGCCAGCAGCGTATCGCAAAGGAGGGACGGAGATGAAGCTTTCTTT	CASSVSQRRDGDEAFF
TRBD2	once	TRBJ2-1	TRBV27	TGTGCCAGCAGCAAAGCGGGAGCGGGCAATGAGCAGTTCTTC	CASSKAGAGNEQFF
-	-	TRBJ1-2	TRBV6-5	TGTGCCAGCAGTTACACAGCAGGTCGGGGCGGCTACACCTTC	CASSYTAGRGGYTF
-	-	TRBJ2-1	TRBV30	TGTGCCTGGAGTGTACGAGGGGGGCGCCCCAATGAGCAGTTCTTC	CAWSVRGGRPNEQFF
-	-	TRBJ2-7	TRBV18	TGTGCCAGCTCACCCGCAGGGGTCTACTCCTACGAGCAGTACTTC	CASSPAGVYSYEQYF
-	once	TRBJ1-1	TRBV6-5	TGTGCCAGCAGTCCCCTAGATACAGGGATCACTGAAGCTTTCTTT	CASSPLDTGITEAFF
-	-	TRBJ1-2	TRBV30	TGTGCCTGGAGTAAAAATCGGGGCCCTCGGAGAGGCTACACCTTC	CAWSKNRGPRRGYTF
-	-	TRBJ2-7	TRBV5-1	TGCGCCAGCACCCCCCACTGGAGCTCCTACGAGCAGTACTTC	CASTPHWSSYEQYF
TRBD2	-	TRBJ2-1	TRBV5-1	TGCGCCAGCAGCCTAGCGGGAGACGGAGGTGCTGAGCAGTTCTTC	CASSLAGDGGAEQFF
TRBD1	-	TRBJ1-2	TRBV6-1	TGTGCCAGCAGTGTTACAGGGGGGCCTGCGGGAGGCTACACCTTC	CASSVTGGPAGGYTF